The 14 T cell receptor beta chains below were found in one sample sequenced in a study of CD8+ T cells in alopecia areata. Treatment reported: oral pan-JAK inhibitor, 5-10 mg twice daily. cDNA reverse transcribed from extracted RNA served as the sequencing template. Clones were sequenced by immunoSEQ multiplex PCR, and TCRdb holds only the in-frame ones, with some missing. The data hold around 100,000 clones, with 70% to 90% observed a single time. This material consisted of CD8+ T cells sorted from blood, taken at roughly week 30, from a patient treated with tofacitinib. The receptors here all came from a human donor with alopecia areata.

This chain connects TRBV29-1 to TRBJ2-7; 7 nucleotides line up with TRBD1. The germline CDR1 and CDR2 sequences are SQVTM and ANQGSEA. V trimming: 8 bases; J trimming: 0 bases; junction bases outside the gene matches: 10. This CDR3 is built from 14 residues. In DNA, the CDR3 is TGCAGCCCACACAGGGGCTGGACCTCCTACGAGCAGTACTTC. It encodes CSPHRGWTSYEQYF.

The chain employs TRBV7-9 and TRBJ1-1, with a weak D call TRBD1 (5 bases). CDR3 length: 14 amino acids. Germline assignment: CDR1 SEHNR and CDR2 FQNEAQ (reference sequence). The germline V and J ends were trimmed by 7 bases and 4 bases, with 16 bases remaining between them. This chain's CDR3 is CASTRGQGGTEAFF. The CDR3 DNA reads as TGTGCCAGCACCCGAGGGCAGGGCGGCACTGAAGCTTTCTTT.

The chain uses TRBV27 and TRBJ2-7, with 7 nucleotides matching TRBD1. Germline CDR1 MNHEY, CDR2 SMNVEV (reference sequence). There are 16 residues in the CDR3. V was pared by 5 bases and J by 0 bases, with 10 bases of the junction left unmatched. The CDR3 spells CASSAQTGSNSYEQYF. In DNA, the CDR3 is TGTGCCAGCAGTGCCCAGACAGGGTCGAACTCCTACGAGCAGTACTTC.

This clone was found once. The rearrangement joins TRBV7-2 to TRBJ2-1, with 10 bases that match TRBD2. In germline, CDR1 is SGHTA, CDR2 FQGNSA. The CDR3 loop spans 16 amino acids. J was trimmed by 5 bases and V by 4 bases; bases with no gene match: 8. CDR3 loop: CASSSRLAGINNEQFF. CDR3 DNA: TGTGCCAGCAGCTCGAGACTAGCGGGTATCAACAATGAGCAGTTCTTC.

This clone was recorded once. The chain couples TRBV4-1 to TRBJ1-2, with D maybe TRBD1 (5 bases). The CDR3 spans 14 residues. Trimming took 1 base from V and 4 from J, leaving 10 bases between them. CDR1 is MGHRA, CDR2 YSYEKL, per germline. The CDR3 loop reads CASSQGRGSYGYTF. CDR3 bases: TGCGCCAGCAGCCAAGGTCGGGGGAGCTATGGCTACACCTTC.

The gene calls are TRBV27 and TRBJ2-7; D unclear. This CDR3 spans 15 amino acids. Germline V gives CDR1 MNHEY, CDR2 SMNVEV (reference sequence). Trimming shortened V by 1 base and J by 2 bases, and 12 bases separated the two germline ends. As DNA, the CDR3 is TGTGCCAGCAGTTTATGGAACAGAGTGACCTACGAGCAGTACTTC. This encodes CASSLWNRVTYEQYF.

The V call is TRBV29-1, the J call TRBJ1-3; maybe TRBD1 (6 bases). The CDR3 is made up of 14 amino acids. Germline CDR1 and CDR2: SQVTM and ANQGSEA. V was cut by 2 bases and J by 4 bases, with 12 bases left in between. In DNA, the CDR3 is TGCAGCGTTGAACGCGGGACAACCGGAAACACCATATATTTT. Translating gives CSVERGTTGNTIYF.

The J gene is TRBJ2-7, the V gene TRBV29-1; tentative D call: TRBD2 (7 bases). This CDR3 has 15 amino acids. Germline-derived CDR1 and CDR2 are SQVTM and ANQGSEA. Deletions cut 5 bases from V and 2 bases from J, with 19 bases between. CDR3 residues: CSVIARGRGTYEQYF. CDR3 nucleotide sequence: TGCAGCGTTATCGCTAGGGGGAGGGGTACCTACGAGCAGTACTTC.

The chain carries TRBV6-5 and TRBJ2-7; D is possibly TRBD1 (6 bases). This CDR3 contains 11 residues. Trimming cost V 6 bases and J 5 bases, with 8 bases left between them. The germline gives CDR1 MNHEY, CDR2 SVGAGI. The CDR3 loop reads CASRAGDEQYF. The DNA for the CDR3 is TGTGCCAGCAGGGCAGGGGACGAGCAGTACTTC.

As for this clone: At one end, the junction sequence differs from germline, possibly due to a read error. The chain employs TRBV4-1 and TRBJ1-1; the D is unclear. This CDR3 has 15 amino acids. Germline loops: CDR1 MGHRA, CDR2 YSYEKL. CDR3 residues: CASSPSGLLNTEAFF. CDR3 DNA: TGCGCCAGCAGCCCCTCGGGCCTTCTGAACACTGAGGCTTTCTTT.

This clone showed up just once. This chain joins TRBV6-5 and TRBJ2-7, with 8 nucleotides matching TRBD2. This CDR3 region has 15 residues. J gave up 6 bases and V 3 bases, and 10 bases lay outside the gene matches. CDR1 and CDR2 from the germline V gene are MNHEY and SVGAGI. This CDR3 is CASSYVLSGKGEQYF. As DNA, the CDR3 is TGTGCCAGCAGTTATGTCCTTAGCGGGAAAGGCGAGCAGTACTTC.

V usage is TRBV7-9 and J usage is TRBJ1-4; D gene ambiguous. Trimming stripped 4 bases from V and 0 bases from J, with 9 bases between. The germline CDR1 and CDR2 sequences are SEHNR and FQNEAQ (reference sequence). This CDR3 region has 15 residues. CDR3 DNA sequence: TGTGCCAGCAGCTATGGGATCTCAACTAATGAAAAACTGTTTTTT. Translating gives CASSYGISTNEKLFF.

This chain links TRBV7-9 with TRBJ1-1, with 7 bases identical to TRBD1. This CDR3 spans 15 amino acids. Germline V lookup: CDR1 SEHNR, CDR2 FQNEAQ (reference sequence). The J segment lost 7 bases and the V segment lost 9 bases, leaving 17 bases of the junction unmatched. The CDR3 region is CASRLGGAPPDEAFF. The CDR3 coding sequence is TGTGCCAGTCGCTTAGGGGGCGCACCTCCCGATGAAGCTTTCTTT.

In regard to this clone: This sample also contains other DNA sequences that code for the same CDR3. This chain connects TRBV7-9 to TRBJ2-7, with D hard to call. Trimming removed 4 bases from V and 3 bases from J, with 7 bases in between. The CDR3 loop spans 12 amino acids. In germline, CDR1 is SEHNR, CDR2 FQNEAQ (reference sequence). CDR3 amino acids: CASSSDLYEQYF. CDR3 bases: TGTGCCAGCAGCTCGGACCTCTACGAGCAGTACTTC.